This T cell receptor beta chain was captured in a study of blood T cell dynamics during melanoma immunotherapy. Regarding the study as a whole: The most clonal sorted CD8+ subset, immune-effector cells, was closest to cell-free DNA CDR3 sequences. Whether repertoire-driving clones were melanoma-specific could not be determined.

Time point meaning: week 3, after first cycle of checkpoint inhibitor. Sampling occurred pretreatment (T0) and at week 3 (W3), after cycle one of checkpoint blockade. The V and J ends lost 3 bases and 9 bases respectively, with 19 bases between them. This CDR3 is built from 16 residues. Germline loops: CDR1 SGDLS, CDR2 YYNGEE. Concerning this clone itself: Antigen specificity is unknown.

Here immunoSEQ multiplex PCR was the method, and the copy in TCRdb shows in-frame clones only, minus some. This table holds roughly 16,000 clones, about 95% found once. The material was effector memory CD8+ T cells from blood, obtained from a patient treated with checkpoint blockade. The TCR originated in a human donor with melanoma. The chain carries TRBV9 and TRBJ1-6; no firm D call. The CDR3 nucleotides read TGTGCCAGCAGCGCCCCTTCGGGCAGTACAATTTCACCCCTCCACTTT. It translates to CASSAPSGSTISPLHF.